This T cell receptor (beta chain) stems from a study of breast tumors, draining lymph nodes, adjacent tissues. The CDR3 covers 16 residues. Germline assignment: CDR1 MNHEY and CDR2 SMNVEV (reference sequence). V lost 6 bases and J lost 3; bases outside the gene matches: 10. This clonotype was detected many times. Its target is unknown. MiXCR, run by TCRdb on the multiplex PCR reads, gives a single entry per CDR3 protein. This sample has tens of thousands of distinct CDR3 sequences, with 25% to 35% found just once. Breast cancer patients provided tissue from their axillary draining lymph nodes. Study outcomes and limitations: Data fit most tumor T cells coming from lymph node, expanding in tumor. Tumor and nontumor repertoires were significantly more similar in luminal-like than in basal-like breast cancer. Tumors had less TCR diversity than lymph nodes, more than nontumor tissue.

This TCR was sampled from a female donor with breast cancer. Some clones in this sample may be carry-over from other donors' samples. Sequencing was done on a sample of axillary lymph node tissue. The rearrangement joins TRBV27 to TRBJ1-5; TRBD1 matches 8 bases. This CDR3 reads CASSPGQGLYNQPQHF. The CDR3, as DNA: TGTGCCAGCAGCCCCGGACAGGGACTATACAATCAGCCCCAGCATTTT.